The text below deals with one T cell receptor beta chain. Antigen specificity is unknown. J was trimmed by 1 base and V by 5 bases; bases with no gene match: 5. This CDR3 contains 15 residues. Germline assignment: CDR1 SGHDT and CDR2 YYEEEE. This sample is drawn from a study of T cell responses to AZD1222 COVID-19 vaccine. General study findings and limits: Unmutated variant regions are reportedly targeted by nearly half of spike-specific TCRs. Dominant at 160-218 and 743-854, vaccine-associated CD4 TCRs also spanned spike. In a largely white British group with more females than males, clonal diversity was possibly underestimated.

This table comes from immunoSEQ multiplex PCR, and its TCRdb copy is limited to in-frame clones, with some not included. In the table there are around 70,000 clones, around nine tenths of which are singletons. The receptor comes from an adult in good health. The sequences come from peripheral blood, collected on day 0 of AZD1222 vaccination. The rearrangement uses TRBV5-6 and TRBJ2-3, with TRBD2 matching over 9 bases. CDR3: CASRERTSGTDTQYF. In DNA, the CDR3 is TGTGCCAGCAGGGAAAGGACTAGCGGCACAGATACGCAGTATTTT.